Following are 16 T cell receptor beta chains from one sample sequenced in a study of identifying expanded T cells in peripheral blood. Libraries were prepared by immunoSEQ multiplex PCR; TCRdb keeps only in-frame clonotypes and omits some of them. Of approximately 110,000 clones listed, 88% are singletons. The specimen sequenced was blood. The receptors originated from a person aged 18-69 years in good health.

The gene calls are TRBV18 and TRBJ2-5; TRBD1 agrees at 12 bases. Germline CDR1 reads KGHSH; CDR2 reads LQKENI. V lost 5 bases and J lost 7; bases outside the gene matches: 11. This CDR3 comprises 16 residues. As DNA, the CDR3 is TGTGCCAGCTCATCGACCGGGACAGGGGGCGTAGGGACCCAGTACTTC. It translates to CASSSTGTGGVGTQYF.

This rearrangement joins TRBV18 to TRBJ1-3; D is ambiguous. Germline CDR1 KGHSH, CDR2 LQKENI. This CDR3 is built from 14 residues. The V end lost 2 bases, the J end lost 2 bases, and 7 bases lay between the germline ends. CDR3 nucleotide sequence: TGTGCCAGCTCACCAGGGGTGCCTGGAAACACCATATATTTT. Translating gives CASSPGVPGNTIYF.

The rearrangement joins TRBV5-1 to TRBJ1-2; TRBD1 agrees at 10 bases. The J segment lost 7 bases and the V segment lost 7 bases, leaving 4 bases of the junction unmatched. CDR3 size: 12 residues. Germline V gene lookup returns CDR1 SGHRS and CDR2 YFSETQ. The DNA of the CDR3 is TGCGCCAGCGGGACAGGGGTGCTTGGCTACACCTTC. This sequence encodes CASGTGVLGYTF. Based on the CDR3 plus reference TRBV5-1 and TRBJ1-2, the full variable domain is KAGVTQTPRYLIKTRGQQVTLSCSPISGHRSVSWYQQTPGQGLQFLFEYFSETQRNKGNFPGRFSGRQFSNSRSEMNVSTLELGDSALYLCASGTGVLGYTFGSGTRLTVV.

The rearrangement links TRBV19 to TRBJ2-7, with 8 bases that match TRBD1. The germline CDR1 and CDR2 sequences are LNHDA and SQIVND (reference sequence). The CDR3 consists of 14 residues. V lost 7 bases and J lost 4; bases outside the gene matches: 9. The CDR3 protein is CASTSNQGAYEQYF. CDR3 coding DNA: TGTGCCAGTACCTCAAATCAGGGGGCTTACGAGCAGTACTTC. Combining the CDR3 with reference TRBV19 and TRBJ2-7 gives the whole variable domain DGGITQSPKYLFRKEGQNVTLSCEQNLNHDAMYWYRQDPGQGLRLIYYSQIVNDFQKGDIAEGYSVSREKKESFPLTVTSAQKNPTAFYLCASTSNQGAYEQYFGPGTRLTVT.

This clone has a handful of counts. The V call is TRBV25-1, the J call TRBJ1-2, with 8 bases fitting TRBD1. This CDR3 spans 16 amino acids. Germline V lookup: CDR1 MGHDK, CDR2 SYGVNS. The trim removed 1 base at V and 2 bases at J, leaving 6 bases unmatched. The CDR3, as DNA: TGTGCCAGCAGTGAATTTCACAGGGGGGGCAACTATGGCTACACCTTC. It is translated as CASSEFHRGGNYGYTF.

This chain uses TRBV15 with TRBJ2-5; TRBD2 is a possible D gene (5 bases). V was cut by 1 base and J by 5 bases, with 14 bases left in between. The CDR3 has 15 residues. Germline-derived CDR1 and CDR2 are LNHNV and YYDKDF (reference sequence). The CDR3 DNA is TGTGCCACCAGCAGAGGTGTTGGGCGGGTGGAGACCCAGTACTTC. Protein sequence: CATSRGVGRVETQYF.

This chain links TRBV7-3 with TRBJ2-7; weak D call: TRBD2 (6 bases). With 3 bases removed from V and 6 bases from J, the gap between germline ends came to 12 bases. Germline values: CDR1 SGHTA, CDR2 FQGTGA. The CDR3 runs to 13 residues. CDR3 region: CASSLTSLAEQYF. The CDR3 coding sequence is TGTGCCAGCAGCTTGACTAGTCTCGCCGAGCAGTACTTC. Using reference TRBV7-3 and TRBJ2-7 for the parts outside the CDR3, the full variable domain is GAGVSQTPSNKVTEKGKYVELRCDPISGHTALYWYRQSLGQGPEFLIYFQGTGAADDSGLPNDRFFAVRPEGSVSTLKIQRTERGDSAVYLCASSLTSLAEQYFGPGTRLTVT.

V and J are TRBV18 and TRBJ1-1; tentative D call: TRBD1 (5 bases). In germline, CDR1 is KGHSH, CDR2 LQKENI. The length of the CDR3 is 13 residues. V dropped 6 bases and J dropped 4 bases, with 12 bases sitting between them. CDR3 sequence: CASSRGEGTEAFF. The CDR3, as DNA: TGTGCCAGCTCTCGGGGGGAGGGCACTGAAGCTTTCTTT.

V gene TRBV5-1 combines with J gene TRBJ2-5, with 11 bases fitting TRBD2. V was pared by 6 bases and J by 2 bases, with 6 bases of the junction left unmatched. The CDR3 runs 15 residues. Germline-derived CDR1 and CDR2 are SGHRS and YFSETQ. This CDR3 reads CASTQTSGVQETQYF. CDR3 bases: TGCGCCAGCACCCAGACTAGCGGGGTTCAAGAGACCCAGTACTTC.

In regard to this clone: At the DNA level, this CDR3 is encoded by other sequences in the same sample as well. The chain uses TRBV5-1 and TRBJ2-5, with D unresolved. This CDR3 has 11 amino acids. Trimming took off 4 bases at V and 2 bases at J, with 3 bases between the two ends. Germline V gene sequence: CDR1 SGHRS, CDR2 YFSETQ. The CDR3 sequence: CASSEQETQYF. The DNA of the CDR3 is TGCGCCAGCAGCGAGCAAGAGACCCAGTACTTC.

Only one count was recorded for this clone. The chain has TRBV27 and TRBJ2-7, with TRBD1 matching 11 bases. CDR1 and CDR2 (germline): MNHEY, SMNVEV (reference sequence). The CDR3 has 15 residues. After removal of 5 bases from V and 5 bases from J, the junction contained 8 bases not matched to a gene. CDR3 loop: CASSTLGQGGDEQYF. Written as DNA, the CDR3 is TGTGCCAGCAGTACCTTGGGACAGGGGGGCGACGAGCAGTACTTC.

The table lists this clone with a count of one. CDR3 DNA: TGTGCCAGCTACCGGGACGTCGCCTCTGGAAACACCATATATTTT. This encodes CASYRDVASGNTIYF. The chain joins TRBV6-5 to TRBJ1-3; a possible D gene is TRBD1 (5 bases). The germline V and J ends were trimmed by 8 bases and 0 bases, with 14 bases remaining between them. The V gene's germline CDR1 is MNHEY and CDR2 SVGAGI. There are 15 residues in the CDR3.

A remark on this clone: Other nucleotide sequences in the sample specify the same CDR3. CDR3 coding DNA: TGCGCCAGCAGCTTGGGGAGCGGGAACTCCTACGAGCAGTACTTC. Translating gives CASSLGSGNSYEQYF. J is TRBJ2-7 and V is TRBV5-1, with 7 bases identical to TRBD2. J was trimmed by 0 bases and V by 0 bases; bases with no gene match: 3. The CDR3 is made up of 15 amino acids. The germline CDR1 and CDR2 sequences are SGHRS and YFSETQ.

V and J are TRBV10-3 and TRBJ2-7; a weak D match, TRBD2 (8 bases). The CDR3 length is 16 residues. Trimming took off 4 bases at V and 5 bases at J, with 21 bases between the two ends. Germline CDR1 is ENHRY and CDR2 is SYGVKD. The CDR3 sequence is CAISVGPGGGGNEQYF. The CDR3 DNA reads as TGTGCCATCAGTGTTGGCCCGGGAGGGGGCGGCAACGAGCAGTACTTC.

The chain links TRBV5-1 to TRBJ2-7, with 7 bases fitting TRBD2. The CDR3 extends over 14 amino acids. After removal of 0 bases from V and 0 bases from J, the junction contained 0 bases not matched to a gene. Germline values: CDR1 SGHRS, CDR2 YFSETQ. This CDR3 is CASSLGGSSYEQYF. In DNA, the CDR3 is TGCGCCAGCAGCTTGGGCGGGAGCTCCTACGAGCAGTACTTC.

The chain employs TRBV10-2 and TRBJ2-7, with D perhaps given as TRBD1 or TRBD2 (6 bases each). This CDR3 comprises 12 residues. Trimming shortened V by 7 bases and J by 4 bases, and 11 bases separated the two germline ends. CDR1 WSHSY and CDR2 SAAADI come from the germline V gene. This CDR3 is CASTEGGYEQYF. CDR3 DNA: TGCGCCAGCACCGAGGGGGGTTACGAGCAGTACTTC.